The subject of this entry is one TCR beta chain. The antigen is undetermined. One end of the junction does not line up with germline, which may come from a read error. The data belong to a study of regulatory T cells in long-lasting Graves disease. Study results and limitations: The study found lower TCR diversity in persistent Graves' patients than in newly diagnosed ones.

Time point of the sample: newly diagnosed GD, antithyroid drugs for less than 3 months. Extracted PBMC RNA gave rise to the TCR library. Relying on iRepertoire HTBI primers and Arm-PCR of CDR3 regions, the team built TCR beta libraries. Using its own MiXCR run on the multiplex PCR reads, TCRdb lists one record per CDR3 protein. The sample records 200,000 to 250,000 distinct CDR3 sequences, about 19% being singletons. CDR1 and CDR2 (germline): GTSNPN, SVGIG (reference sequence). The CDR3 runs 16 residues. The rearrangement links TRBV30 to TRBJ2-2, with D possibly matching TRBD1 (8 bases). This sequence was found in a female donor with Graves disease. The sequencing here drew on peripheral blood mononuclear cells (PBMCs), taken at new diagnosis, from a patient treated with antithyroid drugs. The CDR3 region has the DNA TGTGCCTGGAGTACGAAAGGACAGGGAGGGACCGGGGGGCTGTTTTTT. Translated, it gives CAWSTKGQGGTGGLFF. Full variable domain (missing parts from reference TRBV30 and TRBJ2-2): SQTIHQWPATLVQPVGSPLSLECTVEGTSNPNLYWYRQAAGRGLQLLFYSVGIGQISSEVPQNLSASRPQDRQFILSSKKLLLSDSGFYLCAWSTKGQGGTGGLFFGEGSRLTVL.